The sequence of this TCR beta chain was determined in a study of CD8+ T cells in alopecia areata. Study-level points and caveats: Alphabeta T cells residing in normal skin are also sequenced in scalp samples. Clonality in lesional scalp, especially alopecia totalis/universalis, exceeded that of normal scalp.

This clone occurred a few times. Antigen: not known. Treatment in this sample: oral pan-JAK inhibitor, 5-10 mg twice daily. RNA was isolated and reverse transcribed to cDNA, the sequencing template. Clones were sequenced by immunoSEQ multiplex PCR, and TCRdb holds only the in-frame ones, with some missing. Seen here are 90,000 or so clones, about 40% observed once, and the top ten hold roughly 18%. The CDR3 covers 13 residues. Per germline, CDR1 SGHRS and CDR2 YFSETQ. V lost 3 bases to trimming and J lost 3 bases, with 7 bases between them. The gene calls are TRBV5-1 and TRBJ2-1; D tentatively reads TRBD1 or TRBD2 (5 bases each). The receptor was isolated from a human donor with alopecia areata. This specimen was CD8+ T cells sorted from blood, taken at week 24, from a patient treated with tofacitinib. The CDR3 is CASSWDHYNEQFF. CDR3 bases: TGCGCCAGCAGCTGGGACCACTACAATGAGCAGTTCTTC.